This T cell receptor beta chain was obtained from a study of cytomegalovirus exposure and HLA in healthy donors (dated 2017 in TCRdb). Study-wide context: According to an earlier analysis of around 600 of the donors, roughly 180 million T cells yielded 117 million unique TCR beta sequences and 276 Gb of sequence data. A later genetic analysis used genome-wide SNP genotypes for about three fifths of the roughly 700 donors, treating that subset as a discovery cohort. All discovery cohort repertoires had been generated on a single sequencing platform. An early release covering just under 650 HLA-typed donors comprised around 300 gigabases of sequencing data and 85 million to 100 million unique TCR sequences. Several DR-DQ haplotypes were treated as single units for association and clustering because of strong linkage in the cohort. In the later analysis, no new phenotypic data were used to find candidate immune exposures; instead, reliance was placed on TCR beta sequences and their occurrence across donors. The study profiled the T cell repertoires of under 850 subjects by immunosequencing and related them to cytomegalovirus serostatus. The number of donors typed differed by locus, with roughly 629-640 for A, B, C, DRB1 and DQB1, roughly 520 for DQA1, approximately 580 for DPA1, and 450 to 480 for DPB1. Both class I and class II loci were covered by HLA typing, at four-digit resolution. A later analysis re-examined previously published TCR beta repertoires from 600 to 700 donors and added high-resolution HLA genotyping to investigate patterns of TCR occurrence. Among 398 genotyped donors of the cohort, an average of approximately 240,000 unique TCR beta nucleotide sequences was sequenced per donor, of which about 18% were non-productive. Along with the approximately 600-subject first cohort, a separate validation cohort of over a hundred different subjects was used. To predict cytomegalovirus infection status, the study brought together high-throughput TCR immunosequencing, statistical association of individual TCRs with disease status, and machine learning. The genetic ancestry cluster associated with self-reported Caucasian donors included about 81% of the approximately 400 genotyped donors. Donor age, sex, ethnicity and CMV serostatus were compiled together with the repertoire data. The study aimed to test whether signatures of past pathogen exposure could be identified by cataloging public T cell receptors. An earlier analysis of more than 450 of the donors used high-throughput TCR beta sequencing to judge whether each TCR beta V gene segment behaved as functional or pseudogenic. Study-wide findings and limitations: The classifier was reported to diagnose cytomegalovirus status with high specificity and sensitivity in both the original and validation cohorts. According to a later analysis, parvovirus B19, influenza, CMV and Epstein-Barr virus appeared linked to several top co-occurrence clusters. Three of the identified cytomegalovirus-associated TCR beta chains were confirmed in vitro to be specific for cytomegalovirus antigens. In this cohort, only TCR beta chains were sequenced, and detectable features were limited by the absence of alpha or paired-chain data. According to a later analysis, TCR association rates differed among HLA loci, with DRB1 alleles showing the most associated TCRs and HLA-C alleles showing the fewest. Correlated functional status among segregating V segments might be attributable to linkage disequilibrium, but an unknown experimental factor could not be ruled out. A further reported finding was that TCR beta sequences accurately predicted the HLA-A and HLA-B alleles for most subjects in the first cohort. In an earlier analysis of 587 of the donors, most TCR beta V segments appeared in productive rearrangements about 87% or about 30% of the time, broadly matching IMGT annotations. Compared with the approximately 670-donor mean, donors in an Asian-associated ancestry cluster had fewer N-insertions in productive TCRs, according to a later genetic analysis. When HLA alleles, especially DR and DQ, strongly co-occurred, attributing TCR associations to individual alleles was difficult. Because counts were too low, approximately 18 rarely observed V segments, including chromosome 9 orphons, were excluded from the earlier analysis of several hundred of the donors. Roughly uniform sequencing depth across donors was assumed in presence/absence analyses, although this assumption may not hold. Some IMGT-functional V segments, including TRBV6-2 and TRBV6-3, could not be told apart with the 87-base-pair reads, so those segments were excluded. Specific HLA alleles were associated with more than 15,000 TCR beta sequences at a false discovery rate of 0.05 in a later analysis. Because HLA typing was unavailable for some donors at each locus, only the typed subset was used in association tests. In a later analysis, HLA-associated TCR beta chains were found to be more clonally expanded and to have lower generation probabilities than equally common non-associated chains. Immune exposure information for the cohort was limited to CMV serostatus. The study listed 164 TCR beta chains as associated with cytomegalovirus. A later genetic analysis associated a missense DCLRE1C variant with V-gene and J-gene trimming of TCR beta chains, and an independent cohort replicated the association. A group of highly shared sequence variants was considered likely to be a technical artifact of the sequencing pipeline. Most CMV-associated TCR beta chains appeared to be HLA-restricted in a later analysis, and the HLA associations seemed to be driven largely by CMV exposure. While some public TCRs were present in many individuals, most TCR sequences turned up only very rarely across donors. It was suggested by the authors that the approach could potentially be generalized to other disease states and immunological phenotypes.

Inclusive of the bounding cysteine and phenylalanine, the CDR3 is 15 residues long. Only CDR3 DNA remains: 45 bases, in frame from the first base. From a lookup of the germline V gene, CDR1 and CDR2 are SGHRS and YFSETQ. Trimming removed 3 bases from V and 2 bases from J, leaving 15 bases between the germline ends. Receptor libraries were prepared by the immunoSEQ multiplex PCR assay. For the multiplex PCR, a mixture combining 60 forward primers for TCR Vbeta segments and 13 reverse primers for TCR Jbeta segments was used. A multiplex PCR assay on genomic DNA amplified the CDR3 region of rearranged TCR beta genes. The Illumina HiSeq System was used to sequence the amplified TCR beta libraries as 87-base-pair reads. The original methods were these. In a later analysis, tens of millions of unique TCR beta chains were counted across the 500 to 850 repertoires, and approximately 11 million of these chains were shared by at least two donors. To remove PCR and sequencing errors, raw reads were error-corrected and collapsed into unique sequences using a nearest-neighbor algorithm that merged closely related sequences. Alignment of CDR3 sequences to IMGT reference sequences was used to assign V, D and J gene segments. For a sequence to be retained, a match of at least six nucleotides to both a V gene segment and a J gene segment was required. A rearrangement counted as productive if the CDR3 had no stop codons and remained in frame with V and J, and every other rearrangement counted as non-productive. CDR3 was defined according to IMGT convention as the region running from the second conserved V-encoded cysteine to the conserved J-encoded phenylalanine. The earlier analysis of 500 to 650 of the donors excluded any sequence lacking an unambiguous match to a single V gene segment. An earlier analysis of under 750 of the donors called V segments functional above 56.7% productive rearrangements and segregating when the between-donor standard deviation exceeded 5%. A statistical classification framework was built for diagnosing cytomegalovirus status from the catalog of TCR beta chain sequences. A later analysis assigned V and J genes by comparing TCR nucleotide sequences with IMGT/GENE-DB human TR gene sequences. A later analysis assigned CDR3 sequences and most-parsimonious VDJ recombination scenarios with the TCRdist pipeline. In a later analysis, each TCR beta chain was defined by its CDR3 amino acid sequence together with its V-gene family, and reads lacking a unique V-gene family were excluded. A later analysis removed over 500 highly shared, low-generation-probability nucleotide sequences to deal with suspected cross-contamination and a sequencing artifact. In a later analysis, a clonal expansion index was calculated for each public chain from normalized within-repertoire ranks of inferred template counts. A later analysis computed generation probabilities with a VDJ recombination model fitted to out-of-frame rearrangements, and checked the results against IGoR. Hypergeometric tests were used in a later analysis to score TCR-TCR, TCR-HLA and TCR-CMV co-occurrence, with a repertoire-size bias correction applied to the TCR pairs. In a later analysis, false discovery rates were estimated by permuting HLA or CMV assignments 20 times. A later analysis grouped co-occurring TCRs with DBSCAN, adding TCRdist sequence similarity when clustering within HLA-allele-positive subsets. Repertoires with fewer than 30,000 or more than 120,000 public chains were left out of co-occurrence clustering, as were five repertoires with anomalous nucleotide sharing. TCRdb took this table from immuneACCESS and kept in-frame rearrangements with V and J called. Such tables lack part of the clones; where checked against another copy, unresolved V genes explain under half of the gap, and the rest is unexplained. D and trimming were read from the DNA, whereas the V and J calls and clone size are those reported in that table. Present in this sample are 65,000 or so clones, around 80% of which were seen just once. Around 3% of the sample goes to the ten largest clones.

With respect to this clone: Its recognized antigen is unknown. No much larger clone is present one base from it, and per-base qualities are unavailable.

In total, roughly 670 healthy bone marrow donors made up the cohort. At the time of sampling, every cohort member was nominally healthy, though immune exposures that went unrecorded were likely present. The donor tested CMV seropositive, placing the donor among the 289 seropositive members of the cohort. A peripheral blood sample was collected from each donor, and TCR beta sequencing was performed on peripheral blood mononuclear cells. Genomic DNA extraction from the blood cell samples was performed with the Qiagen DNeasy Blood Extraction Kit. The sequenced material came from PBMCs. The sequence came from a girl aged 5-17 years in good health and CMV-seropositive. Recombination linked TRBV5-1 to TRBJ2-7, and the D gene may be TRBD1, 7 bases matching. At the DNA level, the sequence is TGCGCCAGCAGCTCCCAGGGGGAGGCAACCTACGAGCAGTACTTC. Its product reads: CASSSQGEATYEQYF. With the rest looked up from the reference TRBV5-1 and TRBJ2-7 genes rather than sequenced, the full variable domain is KAGVTQTPRYLIKTRGQQVTLSCSPISGHRSVSWYQQTPGQGLQFLFEYFSETQRNKGNFPGRFSGRQFSNSRSEMNVSTLELGDSALYLCASSSQGEATYEQYFGPGTRLTVT.